Presented here are 28 T cell receptor beta chains from one specimen sequenced in a study of beta chain features in type 1 diabetes. Expressed TCRB transcripts got sequenced, as all isolated RNA was reverse transcribed. Assay: immunoSEQ multiplex PCR; the TCRdb copy retains only in-frame clones and omits some. The table records around 250,000 clones, about 63% of them present only once. The specimen sequenced was naive CD4+ T cells from blood. The receptors shown here come from a young man in good health.

The rearrangement uses TRBV30 and TRBJ1-5; maybe TRBD1 (5 bases). Deletions cut 1 base from V and 5 bases from J, with 12 bases between. Germline V lookup: CDR1 GTSNPN, CDR2 SVGIG (reference sequence). The CDR3 contains 14 residues. For the CDR3, the DNA is TGTGCCTGGAGTGAGGGGAAAGCAGATCAGCCCCAGCATTTT. This codes for CAWSEGKADQPQHF.

The table lists this clone with a few counts. The chain has TRBV14 and TRBJ2-5; D not certain. Trimming shortened V by 3 bases and J by 5 bases, and 4 bases separated the two germline ends. The CDR3 totals 11 residues. Germline V gives CDR1 SGHDN, CDR2 FVKESK. CDR3 coding DNA: TGTGCCAGCAGCCAGAAGGAGACCCAGTACTTC. Translation gives CASSQKETQYF. The full variable domain, rest sourced from reference TRBV14 and TRBJ2-5, is EAGVTQFPSHSVIEKGQTVTLRCDPISGHDNLYWYRRVMGKEIKFLLHFVKESKQDESGMPNNRFLAERTGGTYSTLKVQPAELEDSGVYFCASSQKETQYFGPGTRLLVL.

The genes are TRBV15 and TRBJ1-6, with D tentatively TRBD1 (6 bases). CDR3 length equals 15 residues. V lost 3 bases and J 8 bases, leaving 14 bases between the germline ends. Germline values: CDR1 LNHNV, CDR2 YYDKDF (reference sequence). CDR3 loop: CATSRRGILDSPLHF. The DNA of the CDR3 is TGTGCCACCAGCAGGAGGGGGATCCTCGATTCACCCCTCCACTTT.

This clone was observed a handful of times. The chain joins TRBV18 to TRBJ1-1; TRBD1 is a possible D gene (6 bases). There are 14 residues in the CDR3. CDR1 KGHSH and CDR2 LQKENI come from the germline V gene. V lost 3 bases, J lost 6 bases, and 14 bases lay in between. In nucleotides, the CDR3 is TGTGCCAGCTCACCCGCTACAGGGACCGCTGAAGCTTTCTTT. Amino acids: CASSPATGTAEAFF.

CDR3: CAWYGAGDTQYF. The CDR3 DNA follows: TGTGCCTGGTACGGTGCAGGCGATACGCAGTATTTT. V gene TRBV30 combines with J gene TRBJ2-3; D not certain. Trimming removed 5 bases at V and 6 bases at J, with 12 bases between. The CDR3 loop spans 12 amino acids. Germline CDR1 reads GTSNPN; CDR2 reads SVGIG (reference sequence).

This clone was counted only a few times. This chain connects TRBV29-1 to TRBJ2-1; the match to TRBD2 covers 9 bases. The V gene end was trimmed by 7 bases and the J gene end by 8 bases; junction bases not matched to a gene: 12. This CDR3 contains 14 residues. Germline CDR1 SQVTM, CDR2 ANQGSEA. The CDR3 reads CSARLAGGRYEQFF. The CDR3 DNA is TGCAGCGCCCGACTTGCGGGAGGGCGGTATGAGCAGTTCTTC.

The chain has TRBV7-9 and TRBJ1-3; 8 positions match TRBD1. Germline loops: CDR1 SEHNR, CDR2 FQNEAQ (reference sequence). The trim removed 6 bases at V and 0 bases at J, leaving 4 bases unmatched. The CDR3 length is 15 residues. The DNA of the CDR3 is TGTGCCAGCAGGGATACAGGGGGCTCTGGAAACACCATATATTTT. It translates to CASRDTGGSGNTIYF.

This clone was counted once. The rearrangement links TRBV30 to TRBJ1-4, with D tentatively TRBD1 (5 bases). CDR3 length: 12 residues. Looked up from germline, CDR1 is GTSNPN and CDR2 is SVGIG (reference sequence). V lost 7 bases, J lost 6 bases, and 12 bases lay in between. In nucleotides, the CDR3 is TGTGCCTTCTCCGGGGCTGATGAAAAACTGTTTTTT. Protein sequence: CAFSGADEKLFF.

This clone appeared a single time. The chain recombines TRBV4-3 with TRBJ2-3, with no clear D. The CDR3 runs 13 residues. The V gene's germline CDR1 is LGHNA and CDR2 YSLEER. V was shortened by 4 bases and J by 6 bases, with 11 bases between the two germline ends. DNA of the CDR3: TGCGCCAGCAGCCGAAAGTCAGCTGATACGCAGTATTTT. This gives the protein CASSRKSADTQYF.

V and J are TRBV30 and TRBJ1-1; D unclear. Trimming stripped 1 base from V and 3 bases from J, with 6 bases between. This CDR3 spans 12 amino acids. Germline CDR1 and CDR2: GTSNPN and SVGIG (reference sequence). The CDR3 region has the DNA TGTGCCTGGAGTGCCGAGGACACTGAAGCTTTCTTT. Its translation is CAWSAEDTEAFF.

This clone showed up just a few times. Other DNA sequences in the same sample also yield this CDR3. The V and J genes are TRBV20-1 and TRBJ2-5; no firm D call. The CDR3 extends over 10 amino acids. The germline V gene encodes CDR1 DFQATT and CDR2 SNEGSKA (reference sequence). Trimming stripped 3 bases from V and 3 bases from J, with 2 bases between. This chain's CDR3 is CSAREETQYF. Here the CDR3 DNA reads TGCAGTGCTAGGGAAGAGACCCAGTACTTC.

This clone turned up a few times. V and J are TRBV7-2 and TRBJ2-7, with D perhaps TRBD1 or TRBD2 (5 bases each). With 4 bases removed from V and 0 bases from J, the gap between germline ends came to 13 bases. Germline CDR1 and CDR2: SGHTA and FQGNSA. This CDR3 is built from 15 residues. CDR3 amino acids: CASSSAGALSYEQYF. CDR3 nucleotides: TGTGCCAGCAGCTCGGCCGGGGCCCTCTCCTACGAGCAGTACTTC.

The chain recombines TRBV29-1 with TRBJ2-3, with 15 bases lining up with TRBD2. In germline, CDR1 is SQVTM, CDR2 ANQGSEA. Trimming at V came to 4 bases and at J to 6 bases, leaving 14 bases not matched to a gene. The CDR3 length is 18 residues. The CDR3 sequence is CSVALGTSGRSLPDTQYF. DNA of the CDR3: TGCAGCGTTGCGCTCGGGACTAGCGGGAGGAGTCTGCCTGATACGCAGTATTTT.

This sequence joins TRBV14 and TRBJ2-7; 13 bases agree with TRBD2. Germline assignment: CDR1 SGHDN and CDR2 FVKESK. The trim removed 4 bases at V and 2 bases at J, leaving 5 bases unmatched. There are 16 residues in the CDR3. Written as DNA, the CDR3 is TGTGCCAGCAGCCGGACTAGCGGGAGCGTTCCCTACGAGCAGTACTTC. It is translated as CASSRTSGSVPYEQYF.

V is TRBV30 and J is TRBJ2-7; weak D call: TRBD1 (5 bases). V lost 1 base to trimming and J lost 5 bases, with 12 bases between them. Per the germline V gene, CDR1 is GTSNPN and CDR2 is SVGIG (reference sequence). This CDR3 has 13 amino acids. CDR3 nucleotide sequence: TGTGCCTGGAGTGGGTCAGGGTACCACGAGCAGTACTTC. Amino acids: CAWSGSGYHEQYF.

As concerns this clone: Other DNA sequences within the sample encode an identical CDR3. V usage is TRBV9 and J usage is TRBJ2-1; 7 bases are shared with TRBD2. This CDR3 is built from 16 residues. Germline V CDR1 and CDR2: SGDLS, YYNGEE. The trim removed 2 bases at V and 0 bases at J, leaving 5 bases unmatched. The CDR3 DNA sequence: TGTGCCAGCAGCGTCAGCGGGGCGAGCTCCTACAATGAGCAGTTCTTC. Translating it yields CASSVSGASSYNEQFF.

Of note for this clone: The same CDR3 also results from other DNA sequences found in this sample. The DNA for the CDR3 is TGTGCCAGCAGTTACGGGCAGTCCTACGAGCAGTACTTC. Protein product: CASSYGQSYEQYF. The V call is TRBV6-6, the J call TRBJ2-7, with D unresolved. There are 13 residues in the CDR3. CDR1 MNHNY and CDR2 SVGAGI come from the germline V gene (reference sequence). The V end lost 2 bases, the J end lost 1 base, and 6 bases lay between the germline ends.

This clone was counted a few times. The same CDR3 is also encoded by other DNA sequences in this sample. This sequence joins TRBV7-2 and TRBJ2-2; no reliable D call. Germline V gene lookup returns CDR1 SGHTA and CDR2 FQGNSA. The V gene lost 1 base and the J gene lost 1 base, with 7 bases spanning the gap. CDR3 length equals 15 residues. The DNA for the CDR3 is TGTGCCAGCAGCTTAGGGAACTGGAACACCGGGGAGCTGTTTTTT. As protein: CASSLGNWNTGELFF.

This rearrangement joins TRBV30 to TRBJ2-2; 12 positions agree with TRBD2. CDR1 is GTSNPN, CDR2 SVGIG, per germline (reference sequence). The CDR3 runs 17 residues. V lost 0 bases and J lost 2; bases outside the gene matches: 4. CDR3 sequence reads: CAWSVGLAGPNTGELFF. The CDR3 region has the DNA TGTGCCTGGAGTGTAGGACTAGCGGGACCCAACACCGGGGAGCTGTTTTTT.

This chain joins TRBV29-1 and TRBJ2-3; perhaps TRBD2 as D (5 bases). Germline lookup yields CDR1 SQVTM and CDR2 ANQGSEA. The CDR3 consists of 14 residues. Trimming cost V 5 bases and J 0 bases, with 12 bases left between them. CDR3 loop: CSVTGNPSTDTQYF. The DNA for the CDR3 is TGCAGCGTTACCGGGAACCCTAGCACAGATACGCAGTATTTT.

V gene TRBV9 combines with J gene TRBJ1-2, with TRBD1 matching over 10 bases. The CDR3 runs to 14 residues. V was pared by 4 bases and J by 1 base, with 1 base of the junction left unmatched. Germline-derived CDR1 and CDR2 are SGDLS and YYNGEE. The DNA of the CDR3 is TGTGCCAGCAGCAGGGACAGGGGTAACTATGGCTACACCTTC. Amino acids: CASSRDRGNYGYTF.

The chain carries TRBV14 and TRBJ2-1, with 10 positions matching TRBD2. Unmatched junction bases numbered 10, after V lost 5 bases and J lost 6 bases. Per the germline V gene, CDR1 is SGHDN and CDR2 is FVKESK. The CDR3 totals 16 residues. The chain's CDR3 is CASSAPPGLARNEQFF. As DNA, the CDR3 is TGTGCCAGCAGCGCTCCACCGGGACTAGCGCGCAATGAGCAGTTCTTC. Based on the CDR3 plus reference TRBV14 and TRBJ2-1, the full variable domain is EAGVTQFPSHSVIEKGQTVTLRCDPISGHDNLYWYRRVMGKEIKFLLHFVKESKQDESGMPNNRFLAERTGGTYSTLKVQPAELEDSGVYFCASSAPPGLARNEQFFGPGTRLTVL.

This clone occurred a few times. Other DNA sequences in the sample encode the same CDR3. The J gene is TRBJ2-7, the V gene TRBV7-2; 11 nucleotides match TRBD2. Germline CDR1 is SGHTA and CDR2 is FQGNSA. V shed 5 bases and J 2 bases; nucleotides not matched to a gene: 2. The CDR3 contains 14 residues. The CDR3 region is CASSLSGGAYEQYF. The DNA of the CDR3 is TGTGCCAGCAGCCTTAGCGGGGGGGCCTACGAGCAGTACTTC.

The chain is built from TRBV18 and TRBJ2-7; TRBD2 is a possible D gene (6 bases). The germline V and J ends were trimmed by 3 bases and 6 bases, with 15 bases remaining between them. Germline V CDR1 and CDR2: KGHSH, LQKENI. The CDR3 loop spans 14 amino acids. As DNA, the CDR3 is TGTGCCAGCTCACCGCCGGGACTGCCCGCCGAGCAGTACTTC. This codes for CASSPPGLPAEQYF. Full variable domain (missing parts from reference TRBV18 and TRBJ2-7): NAGVMQNPRHLVRRRGQEARLRCSPMKGHSHVYWYRQLPEEGLKFMVYLQKENIIDESGMPKERFSAEFPKEGPSILRIQQVVRGDSAAYFCASSPPGLPAEQYFGPGTRLTVT.

The chain carries TRBV5-4 and TRBJ2-6, with 11 bases identical to TRBD1. The CDR3 runs to 20 residues. Germline V lookup: CDR1 SGHNT, CDR2 YYREEE (reference sequence). The J segment lost 2 bases and the V segment lost 4 bases, leaving 14 bases of the junction unmatched. The CDR3 bases are TGTGCCAGCAGCCCTCCCCGGACAGGGGGCCTTGGTACTGGGGCCAACGTCCTGACTTTC. Amino acids: CASSPPRTGGLGTGANVLTF.

The chain couples TRBV9 to TRBJ2-7; unclear D gene. Germline V gene sequence: CDR1 SGDLS, CDR2 YYNGEE. V gave up 5 bases and J gave up 6 bases, with 18 bases separating them. This CDR3 spans 14 amino acids. The CDR3 DNA reads as TGTGCCAGCAGTGCCCTGCCCTCCGCCCTCGAGCAGTACTTC. Its protein product is CASSALPSALEQYF.

This clone was found once. V is TRBV30 and J is TRBJ1-1; D call uncertain. Deletions cut 1 base from V and 6 bases from J, with 6 bases between. The CDR3 extends over 11 amino acids. Per the germline V gene, CDR1 is GTSNPN and CDR2 is SVGIG (reference sequence). CDR3 DNA sequence: TGTGCCTGGAGTGATCAGTCTGAAGCTTTCTTT. Its protein is CAWSDQSEAFF. Using reference TRBV30 and TRBJ1-1 for the parts outside the CDR3, the full variable domain is SQTIHQWPATLVQPVGSPLSLECTVEGTSNPNLYWYRQAAGRGLQLLFYSVGIGQISSEVPQNLSASRPQDRQFILSSKKLLLSDSGFYLCAWSDQSEAFFGQGTRLTVV.

This clone was found once. V is TRBV30 and J is TRBJ2-7, with D possibly being TRBD1 (5 bases). V shed 0 bases and J shed 7 bases, with 13 bases lying between them. The CDR3 spans 13 residues. The germline gives CDR1 GTSNPN, CDR2 SVGIG (reference sequence). Here the CDR3 reads CAWSVIGAGEQYF. The DNA of the CDR3 is TGTGCCTGGAGTGTAATAGGGGCAGGGGAGCAGTACTTC.